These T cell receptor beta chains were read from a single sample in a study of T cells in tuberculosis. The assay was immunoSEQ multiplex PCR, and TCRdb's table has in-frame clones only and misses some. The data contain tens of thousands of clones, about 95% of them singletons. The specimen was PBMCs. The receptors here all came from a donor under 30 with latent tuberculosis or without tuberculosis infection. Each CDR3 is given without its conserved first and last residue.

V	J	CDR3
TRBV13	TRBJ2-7	ASSSAGVGASYEQY
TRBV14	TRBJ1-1	ASSQDLGGGGKNTEAF
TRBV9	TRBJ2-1	ASSVVRTQGIYEQF
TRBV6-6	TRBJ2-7	ASTAGRGQKNYEQY
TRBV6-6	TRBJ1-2	ASSKDSSYGYT
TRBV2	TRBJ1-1	ASSEWVGREDTEAF
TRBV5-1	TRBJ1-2	ASSLEGTDPL
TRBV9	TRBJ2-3	ASSVAGGAVWTDTQY
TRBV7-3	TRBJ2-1	ASSRQAGGYNEQF
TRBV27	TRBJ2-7	ASSPLPNSYEQY
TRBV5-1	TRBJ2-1	ASSLGASGRRNEQF
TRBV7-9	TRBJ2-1	ASSLAGDTHNEQF
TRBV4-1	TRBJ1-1	ASSLGQAIRRLMNTEAF
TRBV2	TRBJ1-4	ASRQGTNEKLF
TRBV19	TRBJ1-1	ASSRQGSTEAF
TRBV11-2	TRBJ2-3	ASSFTGGTDTQY
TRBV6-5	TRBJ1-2	ASGGSAAGYT
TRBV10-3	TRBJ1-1	AISGGTGTEAF
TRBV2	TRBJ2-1	ASRERTSGSYEQF
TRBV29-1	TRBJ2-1	IGGGVGEQF
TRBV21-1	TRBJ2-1	ASNPHGGLSSYNEQF
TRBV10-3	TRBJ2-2	AIRESGRSTGELF
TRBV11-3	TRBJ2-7	ASSFPSGEQY
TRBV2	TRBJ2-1	ASSEARGGKQF
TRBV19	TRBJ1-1	ASSIGGVMNTEAF
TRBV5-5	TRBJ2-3	ASNLVDRGHDTQY
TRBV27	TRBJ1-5	ASSSWGDQPQH
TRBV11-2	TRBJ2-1	ASSLAPGLAGDNEQF
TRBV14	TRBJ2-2	ASMGTSGIKTNTGELF
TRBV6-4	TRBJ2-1	ASSDRDNNEQF
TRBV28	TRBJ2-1	ASTAMGLAETIEQF
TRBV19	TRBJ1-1	ASNKNTEAF
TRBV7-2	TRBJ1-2	ASSRLSGGANYGYT
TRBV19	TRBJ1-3	ASSLAGSGNTIY
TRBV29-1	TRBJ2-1	SVERGRAYNEQF
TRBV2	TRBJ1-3	ASRETGTGNTIY